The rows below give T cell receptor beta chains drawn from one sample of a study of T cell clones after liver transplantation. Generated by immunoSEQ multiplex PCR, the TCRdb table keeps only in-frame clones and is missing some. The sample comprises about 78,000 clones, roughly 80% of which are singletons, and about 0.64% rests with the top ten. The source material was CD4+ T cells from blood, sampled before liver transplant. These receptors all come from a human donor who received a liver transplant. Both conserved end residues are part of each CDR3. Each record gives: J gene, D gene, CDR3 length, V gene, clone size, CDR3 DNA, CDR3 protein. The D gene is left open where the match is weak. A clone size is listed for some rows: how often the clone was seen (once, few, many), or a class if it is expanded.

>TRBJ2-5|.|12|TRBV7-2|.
TGTGCCAGCAGCTCTTTTAAAGAGACCCAGTACTTC
CASSSFKETQYF
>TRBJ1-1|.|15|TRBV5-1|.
TGCGCCAGCAGTCCCGGGTGGGGAAGGATCACTGAAGCTTTCTTT
CASSPGWGRITEAFF
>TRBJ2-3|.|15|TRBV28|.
TGTGCCAGCAGGCACCGAACCCAAAGCACAGATACGCAGTATTTT
CASRHRTQSTDTQYF
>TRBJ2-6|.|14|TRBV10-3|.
TGTGCCATCAGAGATAGCTCTGGGGCCAACGTCCTGACTTTC
CAIRDSSGANVLTF
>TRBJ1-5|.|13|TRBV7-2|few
TGTGCCAGCAGTAAAGGGATGCATCAGCCCCAGCATTTT
CASSKGMHQPQHF
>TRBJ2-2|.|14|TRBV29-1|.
TGCAGCGTTGAAAGGGCACCGAACACCGGGGAGCTGTTTTTT
CSVERAPNTGELFF
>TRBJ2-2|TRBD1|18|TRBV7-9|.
TGTGCCAGCAGCGTAATTACAGGGGGCGAACCGAACACCGGGGAGCTGTTTTTT
CASSVITGGEPNTGELFF
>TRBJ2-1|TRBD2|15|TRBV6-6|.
TGTGCCAGCAGGGGTCCGGGAGGGCCCTACAATGAGCAGTTCTTC
CASRGPGGPYNEQFF
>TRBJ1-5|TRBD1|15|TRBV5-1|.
TGCGCCAGCAGCCGACAGGGCGATAGCAATCAGCCCCAGCATTTT
CASSRQGDSNQPQHF
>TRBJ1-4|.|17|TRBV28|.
TGTGCCAGCAGCCCTCCTCTTGACTTTTCAACTAATGAAAAACTGTTTTTT
CASSPPLDFSTNEKLFF
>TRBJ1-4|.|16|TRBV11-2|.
TGTGCCAGCAGCTTAGGCCACAGAACGATTAATGAAAAACTGTTTTTT
CASSLGHRTINEKLFF
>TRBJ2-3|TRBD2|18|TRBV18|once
TGTGCCAGCTCCCACAACAAGGCGCCTAGCGGGAGCACAGATACGCAGTATTTT
CASSHNKAPSGSTDTQYF
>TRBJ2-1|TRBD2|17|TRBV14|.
TGTGCCAGCAGCCAATATCTTATTACTAGCGGGAAACCTGAGCAGTTCTTC
CASSQYLITSGKPEQFF
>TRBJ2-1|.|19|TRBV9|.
TGTGCCAGCAGCGTATTTGCCCCCGGTTCAGCTTTAACCTACAATGAGCAGTTCTTC
CASSVFAPGSALTYNEQFF
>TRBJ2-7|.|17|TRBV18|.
TGTGCCAGCTCACCTTTGAACTCCTTCCGGGAATACTACGAGCAGTACTTC
CASSPLNSFREYYEQYF
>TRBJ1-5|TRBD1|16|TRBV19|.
TGTGCCAGTAGTTCCTGGGACAGGGTTATCAATCAGCCCCAGCATTTT
CASSSWDRVINQPQHF
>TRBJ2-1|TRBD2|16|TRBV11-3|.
TGTGCCAGCAGCCCTCGGCGGGAGAGAGAGGACAATGAGCAGTTCTTC
CASSPRREREDNEQFF
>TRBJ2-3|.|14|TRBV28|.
TGTGCCACCAACCTTAGAGGGGGCACAGATACGCAGTATTTT
CATNLRGGTDTQYF
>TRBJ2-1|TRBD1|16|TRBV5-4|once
TGTGCCAGCAGCTTGGATCACGGACAGGGGGTAAATGAGCAGTTCTTC
CASSLDHGQGVNEQFF
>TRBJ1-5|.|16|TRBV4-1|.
TGCGCCAGCAGCCAGACTCGGGTAAGGGGCAATCAGCCCCAGCATTTT
CASSQTRVRGNQPQHF
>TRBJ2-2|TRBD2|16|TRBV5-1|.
TGCGCCAGCAGCCTATTTAGCGGGACGAGCACCGGGGAGCTGTTTTTT
CASSLFSGTSTGELFF
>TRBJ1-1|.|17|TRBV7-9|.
TGTGCCAGCAGCTTACTTCGGGGGACTTGGAGGAACACTGAAGCTTTCTTT
CASSLLRGTWRNTEAFF
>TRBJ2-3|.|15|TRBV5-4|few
TGTGCCAGCAGCATGGACACATCTAGCACAGATACGCAGTATTTT
CASSMDTSSTDTQYF
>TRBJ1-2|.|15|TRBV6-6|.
TGTGCCAGCAGTTACAGGGTGGATGGTAACTATGGCTACACCTTC
CASSYRVDGNYGYTF
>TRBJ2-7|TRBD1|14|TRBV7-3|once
TGTGCCAGCAGCTTAAAGGGGGCCGCCTACGAGCAGTACTTC
CASSLKGAAYEQYF
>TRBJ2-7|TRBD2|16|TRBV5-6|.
TGTGCCAGCAGCCGCATAACTAGCGGGAGTTCCTACGAGCAGTACTTC
CASSRITSGSSYEQYF
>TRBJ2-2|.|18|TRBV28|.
TGTGCCAGCAGTCGACCGGGCCTGACCACAAAGAACACCGGGGAGCTGTTTTTT
CASSRPGLTTKNTGELFF
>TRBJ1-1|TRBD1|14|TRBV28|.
TGTGCCAGCAGTTTGGCAGGGGGAGGCACTGAAGCTTTCTTT
CASSLAGGGTEAFF
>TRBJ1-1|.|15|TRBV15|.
TGTGCCACCAGCAGAGGGCTTTCCATGAACACTGAAGCTTTCTTT
CATSRGLSMNTEAFF
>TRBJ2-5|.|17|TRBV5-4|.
TGTGCCAGCAGCTTGATGGGTAGCGGAGAGTACCAAGAGACCCAGTACTTC
CASSLMGSGEYQETQYF
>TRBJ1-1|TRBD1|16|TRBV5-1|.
TGCGCCAGCAGCTCTGGACAGGGAGGGATGAACACTGAAGCTTTCTTT
CASSSGQGGMNTEAFF
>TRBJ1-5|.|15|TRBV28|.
TGTGCCAGCAGTTCGAGACAGGTAGGCAATCAGCCCCAGCATTTT
CASSSRQVGNQPQHF
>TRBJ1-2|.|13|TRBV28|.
TGTGCCAGCAGCCGCGGGACGGCGTATGGCTACACCTTC
CASSRGTAYGYTF
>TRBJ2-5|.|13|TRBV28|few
TGTGCCTCCTATCGGAGGGTTTGGGAGACCCAGTACTTC
CASYRRVWETQYF
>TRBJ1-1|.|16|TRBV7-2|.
TGTGCCAGCAGCTTAGAAAGGCTAAGAATGAACACTGAAGCTTTCTTT
CASSLERLRMNTEAFF
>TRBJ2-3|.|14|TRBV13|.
TGTGCCAGCAGCTTACGGTCCTGGGGGATAACGCAGTATTTT
CASSLRSWGITQYF
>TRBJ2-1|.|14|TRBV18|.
TGTGCCAGCTCACCAAAACTAGGGGCCAATGAGCAGTTCTTC
CASSPKLGANEQFF
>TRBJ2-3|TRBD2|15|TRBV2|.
TGTGCCAGTGCCCTAGCGGGAGCTTTCGCAGATACGCAGTATTTT
CASALAGAFADTQYF
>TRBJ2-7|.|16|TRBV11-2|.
TGTGCCAGCAGCCCCCTCGCTAGGGCAACTCACTACGAGCAGTACTTC
CASSPLARATHYEQYF
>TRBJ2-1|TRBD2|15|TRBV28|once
TGTGCCAGCAGTTCTTTAGCGGGAGGGGACAATGAGCAGTTCTTC
CASSSLAGGDNEQFF